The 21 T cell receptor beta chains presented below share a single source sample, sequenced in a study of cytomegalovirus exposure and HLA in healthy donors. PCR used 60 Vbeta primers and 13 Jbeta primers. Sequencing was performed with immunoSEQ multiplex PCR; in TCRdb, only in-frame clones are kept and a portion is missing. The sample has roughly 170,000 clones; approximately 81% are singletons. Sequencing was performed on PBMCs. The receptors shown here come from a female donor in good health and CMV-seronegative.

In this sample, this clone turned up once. In DNA, the CDR3 is TGTGCCAGCAGGGGGACATATAAATATAGCAATCAGCCCCAGCATTTT. Its translation: CASRGTYKYSNQPQHF. The gene calls are TRBV28 and TRBJ1-5; TRBD1 might be the D (6 bases). Germline CDR1 MDHEN, CDR2 SYDVKM. CDR3 size: 16 residues. The ends were cut back, 6 bases at V and 0 bases at J, with 15 bases in the middle. Using reference TRBV28 and TRBJ1-5 for the parts outside the CDR3, the full variable domain is DVKVTQSSRYLVKRTGEKVFLECVQDMDHENMFWYRQDPGLGLRLIYFSYDVKMKEKGDIPEGYSVSREKKERFSLILESASTNQTSMYLCASRGTYKYSNQPQHFGDGTRLSIL.

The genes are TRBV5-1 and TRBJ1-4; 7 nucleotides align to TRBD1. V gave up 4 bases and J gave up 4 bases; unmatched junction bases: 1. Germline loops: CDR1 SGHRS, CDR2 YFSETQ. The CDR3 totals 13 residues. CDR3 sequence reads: CASSRDSNEKLFF. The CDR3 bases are TGCGCCAGCAGCCGGGACAGTAATGAAAAACTGTTTTTT. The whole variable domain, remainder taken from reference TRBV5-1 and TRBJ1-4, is KAGVTQTPRYLIKTRGQQVTLSCSPISGHRSVSWYQQTPGQGLQFLFEYFSETQRNKGNFPGRFSGRQFSNSRSEMNVSTLELGDSALYLCASSRDSNEKLFFGSGTQLSVL.

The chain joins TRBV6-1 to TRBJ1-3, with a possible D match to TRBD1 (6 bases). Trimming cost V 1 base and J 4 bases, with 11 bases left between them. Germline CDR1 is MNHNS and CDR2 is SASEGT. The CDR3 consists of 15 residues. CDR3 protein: CASSEVIGQGNTIYF. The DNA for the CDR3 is TGTGCCAGCAGTGAAGTTATCGGACAGGGAAACACCATATATTTT.

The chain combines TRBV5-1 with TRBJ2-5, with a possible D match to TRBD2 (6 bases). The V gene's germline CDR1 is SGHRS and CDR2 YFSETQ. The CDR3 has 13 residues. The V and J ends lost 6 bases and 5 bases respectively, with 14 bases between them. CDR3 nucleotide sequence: TGCGCCAGCAACCGTGGAGGGTGGGAGACCCAGTACTTC. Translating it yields CASNRGGWETQYF.

The CDR3 is CASSYSTSGGKTQYF. In nucleotides, the CDR3 is TGTGCCAGCAGTTACTCGACTAGCGGGGGCAAGACCCAGTACTTC. The V and J genes are TRBV6-6 and TRBJ2-5; the match to TRBD2 covers 12 bases. The CDR3 length is 15 residues. V lost 0 bases, J lost 6 bases, and 2 bases stayed unmatched. Germline V CDR1 and CDR2: MNHNY, SVGAGI (reference sequence).

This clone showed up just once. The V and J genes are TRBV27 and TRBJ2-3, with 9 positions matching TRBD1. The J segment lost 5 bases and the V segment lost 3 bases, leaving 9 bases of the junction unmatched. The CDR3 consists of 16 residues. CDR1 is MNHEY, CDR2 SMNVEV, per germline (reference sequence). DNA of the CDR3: TGTGCCAGCAGTTTCCTCCGGGACAGGGTAGGAGATACGCAGTATTTT. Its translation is CASSFLRDRVGDTQYF.

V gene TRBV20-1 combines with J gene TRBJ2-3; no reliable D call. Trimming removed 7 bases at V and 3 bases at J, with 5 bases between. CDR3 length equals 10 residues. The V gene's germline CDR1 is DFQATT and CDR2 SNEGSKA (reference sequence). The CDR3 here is CSGSTDTQYF. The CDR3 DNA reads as TGCAGTGGGAGTACAGATACGCAGTATTTT.

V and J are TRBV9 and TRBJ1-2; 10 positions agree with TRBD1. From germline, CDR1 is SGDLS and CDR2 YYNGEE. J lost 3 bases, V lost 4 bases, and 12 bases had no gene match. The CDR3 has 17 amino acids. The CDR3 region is CASSPYVTGGGHYGYTF. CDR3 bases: TGTGCCAGCAGCCCCTACGTGACAGGGGGCGGACACTATGGCTACACCTTC.

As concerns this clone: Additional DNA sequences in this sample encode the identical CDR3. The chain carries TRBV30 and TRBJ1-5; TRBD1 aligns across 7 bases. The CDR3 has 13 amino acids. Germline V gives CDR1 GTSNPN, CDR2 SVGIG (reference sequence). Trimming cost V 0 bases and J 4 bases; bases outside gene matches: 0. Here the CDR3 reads CAWSVQGNQPQHF. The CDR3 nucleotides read TGTGCCTGGAGTGTACAGGGGAATCAGCCCCAGCATTTT.

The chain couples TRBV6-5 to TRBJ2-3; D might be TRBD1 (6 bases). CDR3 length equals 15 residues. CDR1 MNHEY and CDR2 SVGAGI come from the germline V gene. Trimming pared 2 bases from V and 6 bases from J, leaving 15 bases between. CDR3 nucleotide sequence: TGTGCCAGCAGTTACCAGGGGTCCCAGGGCGATACGCAGTATTTT. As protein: CASSYQGSQGDTQYF.

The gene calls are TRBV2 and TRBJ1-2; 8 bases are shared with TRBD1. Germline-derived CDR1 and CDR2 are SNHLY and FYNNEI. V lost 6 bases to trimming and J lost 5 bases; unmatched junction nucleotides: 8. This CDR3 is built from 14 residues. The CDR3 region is CASRAGQGGYGYTF. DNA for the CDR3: TGTGCCAGCAGGGCCGGACAGGGTGGGTATGGCTACACCTTC.

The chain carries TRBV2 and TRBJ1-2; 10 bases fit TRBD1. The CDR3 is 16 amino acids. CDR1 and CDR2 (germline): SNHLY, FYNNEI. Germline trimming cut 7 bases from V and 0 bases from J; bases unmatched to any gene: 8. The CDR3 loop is CASTLVGTGANYGYTF. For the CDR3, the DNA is TGTGCCAGCACCTTGGTAGGGACAGGGGCTAACTATGGCTACACCTTC.

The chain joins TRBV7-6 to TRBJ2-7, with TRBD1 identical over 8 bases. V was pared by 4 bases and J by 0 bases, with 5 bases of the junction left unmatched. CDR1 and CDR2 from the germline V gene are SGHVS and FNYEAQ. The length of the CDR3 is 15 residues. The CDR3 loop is CASSSRQGSSYEQYF. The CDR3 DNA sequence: TGTGCCAGCAGCTCAAGACAGGGGAGCTCCTACGAGCAGTACTTC.

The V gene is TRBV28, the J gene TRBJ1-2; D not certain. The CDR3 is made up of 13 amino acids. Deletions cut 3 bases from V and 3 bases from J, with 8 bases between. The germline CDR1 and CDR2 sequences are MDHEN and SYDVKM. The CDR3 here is CASSLRRDYGYTF. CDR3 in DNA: TGTGCCAGCAGTTTGCGACGGGACTATGGCTACACCTTC.

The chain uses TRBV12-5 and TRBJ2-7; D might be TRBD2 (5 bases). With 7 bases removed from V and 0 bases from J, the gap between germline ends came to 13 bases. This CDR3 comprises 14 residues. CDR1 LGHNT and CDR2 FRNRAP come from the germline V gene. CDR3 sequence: CASVFAAGSYEQYF. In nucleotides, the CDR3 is TGTGCTAGTGTTTTCGCGGCGGGCTCCTACGAGCAGTACTTC.

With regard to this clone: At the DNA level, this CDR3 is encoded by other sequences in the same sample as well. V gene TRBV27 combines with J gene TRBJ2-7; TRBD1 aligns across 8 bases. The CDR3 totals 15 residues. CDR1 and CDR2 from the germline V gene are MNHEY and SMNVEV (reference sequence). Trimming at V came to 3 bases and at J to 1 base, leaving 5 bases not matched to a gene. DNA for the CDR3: TGTGCCAGCAGTTTCGGAACAGGGGGGTCCTACGAGCAGTACTTC. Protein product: CASSFGTGGSYEQYF.

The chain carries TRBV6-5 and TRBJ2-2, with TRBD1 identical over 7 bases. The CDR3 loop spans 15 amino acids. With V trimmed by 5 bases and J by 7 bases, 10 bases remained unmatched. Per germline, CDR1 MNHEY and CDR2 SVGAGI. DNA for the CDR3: TGTGCCAGCAGTCGTCGACAGGGTGGTGTCGGGGAGCTGTTTTTT. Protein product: CASSRRQGGVGELFF.

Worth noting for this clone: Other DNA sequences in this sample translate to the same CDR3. CDR3 DNA sequence: TGTGCCAGCAGCTCGAGTAACTATGGCTACACCTTC. Its translation: CASSSSNYGYTF. The gene calls are TRBV27 and TRBJ1-2; D not certain. The CDR3 length is 12 residues. With 6 bases removed from V and 1 base from J, the gap between germline ends came to 6 bases. The germline V gene has CDR1 MNHEY and CDR2 SMNVEV (reference sequence).

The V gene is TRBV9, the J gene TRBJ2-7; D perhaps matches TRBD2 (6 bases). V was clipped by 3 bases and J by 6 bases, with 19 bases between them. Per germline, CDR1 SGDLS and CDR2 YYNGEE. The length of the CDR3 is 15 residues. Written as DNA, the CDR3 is TGTGCCAGCAGCGCCTCGGGGTGGGAGGCATCCGAGCAGTACTTC. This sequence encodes CASSASGWEASEQYF.

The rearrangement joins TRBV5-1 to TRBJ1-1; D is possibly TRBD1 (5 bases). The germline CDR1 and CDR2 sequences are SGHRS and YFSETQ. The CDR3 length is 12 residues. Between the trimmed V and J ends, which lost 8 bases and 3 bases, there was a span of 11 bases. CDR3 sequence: CASSGGDTEAFF. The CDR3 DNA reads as TGCGCCAGTTCCGGGGGGGACACTGAAGCTTTCTTT.

The CDR3 region has the DNA TGTGCCAGCAGTACCGCGGGGGCGACCTCTAACTATGGCTACACCTTC. Translation: CASSTAGATSNYGYTF. This chain connects TRBV7-2 to TRBJ1-2, with D tentatively TRBD1 (6 bases). The V and J ends lost 6 bases and 0 bases respectively, with 17 bases between them. Germline CDR1 is SGHTA and CDR2 is FQGNSA. This CDR3 is built from 16 residues.